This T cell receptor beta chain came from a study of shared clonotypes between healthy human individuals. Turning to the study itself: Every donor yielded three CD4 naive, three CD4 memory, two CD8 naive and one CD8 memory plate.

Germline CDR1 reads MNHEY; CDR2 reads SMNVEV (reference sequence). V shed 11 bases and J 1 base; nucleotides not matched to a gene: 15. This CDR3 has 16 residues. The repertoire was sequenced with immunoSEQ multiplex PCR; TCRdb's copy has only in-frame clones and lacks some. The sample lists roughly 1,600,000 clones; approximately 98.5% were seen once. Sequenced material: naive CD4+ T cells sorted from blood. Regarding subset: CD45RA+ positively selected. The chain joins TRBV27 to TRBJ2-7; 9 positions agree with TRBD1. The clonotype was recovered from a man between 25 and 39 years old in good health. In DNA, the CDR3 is TGTGCCTCTAGTTTCGGATCCGGGACAGGGTCCTACGAGCAGTACTTC. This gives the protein CASSFGSGTGSYEQYF.